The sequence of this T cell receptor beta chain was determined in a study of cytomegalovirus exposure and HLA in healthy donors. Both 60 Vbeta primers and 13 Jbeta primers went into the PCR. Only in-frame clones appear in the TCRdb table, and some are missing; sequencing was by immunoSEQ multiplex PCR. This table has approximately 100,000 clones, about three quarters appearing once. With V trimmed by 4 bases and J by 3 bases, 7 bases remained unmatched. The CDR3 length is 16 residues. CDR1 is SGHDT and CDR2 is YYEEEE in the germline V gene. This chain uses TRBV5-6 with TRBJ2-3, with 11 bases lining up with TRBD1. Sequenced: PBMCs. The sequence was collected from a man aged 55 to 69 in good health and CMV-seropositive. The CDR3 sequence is CASSTGTGGMTDTQYF. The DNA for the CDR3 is TGTGCCAGCAGCACCGGGACAGGGGGTATGACAGATACGCAGTATTTT.